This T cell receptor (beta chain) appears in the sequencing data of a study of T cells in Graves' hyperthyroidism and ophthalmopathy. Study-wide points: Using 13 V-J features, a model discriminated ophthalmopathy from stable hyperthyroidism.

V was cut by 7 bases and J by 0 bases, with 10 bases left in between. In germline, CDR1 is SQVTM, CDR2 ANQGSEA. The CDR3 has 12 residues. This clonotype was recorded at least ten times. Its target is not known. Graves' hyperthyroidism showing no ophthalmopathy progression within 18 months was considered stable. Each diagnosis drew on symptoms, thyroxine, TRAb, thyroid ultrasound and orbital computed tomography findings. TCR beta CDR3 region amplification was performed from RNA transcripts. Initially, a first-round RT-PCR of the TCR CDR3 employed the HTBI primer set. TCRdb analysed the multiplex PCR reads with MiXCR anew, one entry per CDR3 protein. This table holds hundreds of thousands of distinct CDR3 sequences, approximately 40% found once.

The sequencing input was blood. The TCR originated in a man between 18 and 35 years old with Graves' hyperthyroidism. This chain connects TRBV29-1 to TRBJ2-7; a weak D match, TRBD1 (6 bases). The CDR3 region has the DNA TGCAGCGCCTGGGACAACTCCTACGAGCAGTACTTC. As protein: CSAWDNSYEQYF.